Here is one T cell receptor beta chain with its context. Its antigen is undetermined. The method was immunoSEQ multiplex PCR; TCRdb's version includes in-frame clones alone and lacks a portion of them. Of approximately 39,000 clones listed, approximately 79% are singletons. This entry comes from a study of OX40 agonist ivuxolimab in advanced cancers. Background on the study: Treatment of patients was with ivuxolimab, an agonistic anti-OX40 (CD134) antibody. Aged roughly 23 to 79 with a mean of approximately 60 years, they were about 83% male. Study observations and caveats: Near-lowest levels of clonal expansion characterized partial responders at 0.1-3.0 mg/kg.

The CDR3 length is 12 residues. Deletions cut 6 bases from V and 3 bases from J, with 7 bases between. Germline V lookup: CDR1 SGHTS, CDR2 YDEGEE. This chain connects TRBV5-8 to TRBJ1-5; D gene ambiguous. Here the sequenced sample was CD4+ or CD8+ T cells sorted from blood, taken in a trial of the OX40 agonist ivuxolimab. The TCR comes from an adult with an advanced solid tumor such as melanoma, head and neck, liver or kidney cancer. The CDR3 DNA sequence: TGTGCCAGCAAAGAGTTCAATCAGCCCCAGCATTTT. Its translation is CASKEFNQPQHF.